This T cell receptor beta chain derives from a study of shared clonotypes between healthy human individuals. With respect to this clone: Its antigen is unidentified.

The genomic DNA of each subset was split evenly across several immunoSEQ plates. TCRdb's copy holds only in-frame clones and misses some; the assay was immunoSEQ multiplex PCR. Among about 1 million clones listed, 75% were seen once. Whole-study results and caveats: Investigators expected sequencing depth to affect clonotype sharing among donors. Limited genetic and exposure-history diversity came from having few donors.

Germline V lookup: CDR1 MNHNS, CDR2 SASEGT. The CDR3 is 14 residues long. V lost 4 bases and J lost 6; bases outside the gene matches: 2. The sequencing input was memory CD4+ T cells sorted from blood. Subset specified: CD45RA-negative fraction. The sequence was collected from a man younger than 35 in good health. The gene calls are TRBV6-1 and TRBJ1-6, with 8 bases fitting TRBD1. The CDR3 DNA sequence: TGTGCCAGCAGTGGACAGGGGAGTAATTCACCCCTCCACTTT. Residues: CASSGQGSNSPLHF.